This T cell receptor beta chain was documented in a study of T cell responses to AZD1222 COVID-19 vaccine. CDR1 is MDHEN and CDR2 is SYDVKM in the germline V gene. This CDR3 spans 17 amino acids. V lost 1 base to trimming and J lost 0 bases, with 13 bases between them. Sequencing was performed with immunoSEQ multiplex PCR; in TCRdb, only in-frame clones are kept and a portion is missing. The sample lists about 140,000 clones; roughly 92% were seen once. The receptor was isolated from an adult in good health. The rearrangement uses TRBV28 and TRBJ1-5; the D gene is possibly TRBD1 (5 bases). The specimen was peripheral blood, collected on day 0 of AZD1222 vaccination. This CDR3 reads CASSLSIGDPSNQPQHF. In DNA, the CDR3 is TGTGCCAGCAGTTTATCGATCGGGGACCCTAGCAATCAGCCCCAGCATTTT.